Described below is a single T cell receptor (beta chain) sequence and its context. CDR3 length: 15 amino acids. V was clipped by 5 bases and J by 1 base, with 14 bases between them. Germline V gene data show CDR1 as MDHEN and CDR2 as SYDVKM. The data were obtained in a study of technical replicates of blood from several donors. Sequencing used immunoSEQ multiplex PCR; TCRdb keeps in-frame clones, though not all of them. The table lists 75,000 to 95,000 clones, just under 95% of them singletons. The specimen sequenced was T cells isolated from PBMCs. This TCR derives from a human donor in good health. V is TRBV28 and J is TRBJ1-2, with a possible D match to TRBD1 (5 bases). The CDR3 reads CASSVNRKHNYGYTF. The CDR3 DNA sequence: TGTGCCAGCAGTGTAAACAGGAAACATAACTATGGCTACACCTTC.